The clone carrying this T cell receptor (beta chain) occurred many times. CDR3 length equals 16 residues. Germline assignment: CDR1 MNHEY and CDR2 SVGEGT. V lost 0 bases, J lost 1 base, and 7 bases lay in between. TCRdb re-called the reads with MiXCR, one entry per CDR3 protein. This table has a few hundred thousand distinct CDR3 sequences, around 9.5% appearing once. This record belongs to a study of T cell repertoires in cytomegalovirus infection. This sequence originates from a human donor in good health (CMV status not recorded). Some clones in this sample may be carry-over from other donors' samples. The J gene is TRBJ2-6, the V gene TRBV6-2 or TRBV6-3; possibly TRBD1 for D (5 bases). Sequenced input: PBMCs. CDR3: CASSYSGLSGANVLTF. The CDR3 DNA reads as TGTGCCAGCAGTTACTCGGGGCTGTCTGGGGCCAACGTCCTGACTTTC.